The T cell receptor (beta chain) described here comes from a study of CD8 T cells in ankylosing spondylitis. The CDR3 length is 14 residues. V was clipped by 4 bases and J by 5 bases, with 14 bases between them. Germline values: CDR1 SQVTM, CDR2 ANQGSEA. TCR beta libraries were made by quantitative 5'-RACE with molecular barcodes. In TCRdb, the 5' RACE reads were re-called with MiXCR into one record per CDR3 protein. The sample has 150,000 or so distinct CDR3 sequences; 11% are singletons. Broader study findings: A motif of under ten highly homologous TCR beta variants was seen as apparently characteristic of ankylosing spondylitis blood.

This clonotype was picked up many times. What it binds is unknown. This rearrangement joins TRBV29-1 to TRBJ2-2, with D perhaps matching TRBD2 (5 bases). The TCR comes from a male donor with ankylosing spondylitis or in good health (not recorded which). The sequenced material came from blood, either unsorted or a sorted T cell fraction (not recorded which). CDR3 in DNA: TGCAGCGTTGGCTCCCGGCAGCGGACCGGGGAGCTGTTTTTT. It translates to CSVGSRQRTGELFF.